This T cell receptor (beta chain) was obtained from a study of CD4+ T cells in melanoma. Study-wide points: CD8+ T cell, macrophage and B cell function reportedly correlated with neoantigen-specific CD4+ T cells. Diverse differentiation states were reported for melanoma neoantigen-specific CD4+ T cells.

The CDR3 has 12 residues. Trimming took off 1 base at V and 9 bases at J, with 7 bases between the two ends. Germline CDR1 reads SGHTA; CDR2 reads FQGNSA. Clones were read by immunoSEQ multiplex PCR, and TCRdb kept only the in-frame ones, dropping some. Of about 50,000 clones in the sample, approximately 92% were seen once. A remark on this clone: Its antigen is as yet unknown.

This chain links TRBV7-2 with TRBJ2-1; D call uncertain. This clonotype was sampled from a human donor with melanoma. The source material was peripheral blood. The CDR3 coding sequence is TGTGCCAGCAGCTTAGATCACGGTGAGCAGTTCTTC. As protein: CASSLDHGEQFF.